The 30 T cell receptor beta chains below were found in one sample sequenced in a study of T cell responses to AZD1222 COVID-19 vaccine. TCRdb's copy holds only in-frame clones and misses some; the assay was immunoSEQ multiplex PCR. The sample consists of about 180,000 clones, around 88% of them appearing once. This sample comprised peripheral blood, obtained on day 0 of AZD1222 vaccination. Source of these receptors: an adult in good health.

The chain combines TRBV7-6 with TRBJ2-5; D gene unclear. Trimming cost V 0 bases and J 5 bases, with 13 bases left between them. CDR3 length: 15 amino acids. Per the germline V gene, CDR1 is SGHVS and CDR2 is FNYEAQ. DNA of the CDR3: TGTGCCAGCAGCTTAGCGAGTCGCTCCGGCGAGACCCAGTACTTC. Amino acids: CASSLASRSGETQYF.

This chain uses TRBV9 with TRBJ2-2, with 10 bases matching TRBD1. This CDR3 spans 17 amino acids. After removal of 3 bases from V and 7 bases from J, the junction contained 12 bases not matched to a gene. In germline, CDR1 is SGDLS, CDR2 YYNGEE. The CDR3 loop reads CASSDRDRGPPNGELFF. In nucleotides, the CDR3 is TGTGCCAGCAGCGACCGGGACAGGGGTCCCCCTAACGGGGAGCTGTTTTTT.

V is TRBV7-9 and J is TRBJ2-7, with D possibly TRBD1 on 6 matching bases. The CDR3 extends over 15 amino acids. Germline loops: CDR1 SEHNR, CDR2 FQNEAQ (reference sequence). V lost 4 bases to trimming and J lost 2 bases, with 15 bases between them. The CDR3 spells CASSYSGQPTYEQYF. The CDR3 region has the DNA TGTGCCAGCAGCTATTCGGGACAACCGACCTACGAGCAGTACTTC.

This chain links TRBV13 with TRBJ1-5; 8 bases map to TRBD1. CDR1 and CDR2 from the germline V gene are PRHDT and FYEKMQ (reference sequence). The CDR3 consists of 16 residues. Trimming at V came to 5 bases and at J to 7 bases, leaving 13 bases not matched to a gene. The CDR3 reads CASSAGQGRGKQPQHF. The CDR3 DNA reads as TGTGCCAGCAGCGCCGGACAGGGCAGAGGGAAACAGCCCCAGCATTTT.

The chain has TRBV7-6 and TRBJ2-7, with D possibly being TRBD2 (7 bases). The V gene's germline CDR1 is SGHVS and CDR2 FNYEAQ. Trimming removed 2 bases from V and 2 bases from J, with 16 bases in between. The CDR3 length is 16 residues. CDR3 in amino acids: CASSLWETGGTYEQYF. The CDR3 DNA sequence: TGTGCCAGCAGCTTATGGGAGACGGGGGGCACCTACGAGCAGTACTTC.

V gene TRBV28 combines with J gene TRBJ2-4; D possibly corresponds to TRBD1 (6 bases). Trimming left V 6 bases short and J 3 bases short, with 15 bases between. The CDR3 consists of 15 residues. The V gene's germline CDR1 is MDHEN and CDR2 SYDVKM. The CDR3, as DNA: TGTGCCAGCAGGAGAGGGGGACACGGCAAAAACATTCAGTACTTC. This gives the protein CASRRGGHGKNIQYF.

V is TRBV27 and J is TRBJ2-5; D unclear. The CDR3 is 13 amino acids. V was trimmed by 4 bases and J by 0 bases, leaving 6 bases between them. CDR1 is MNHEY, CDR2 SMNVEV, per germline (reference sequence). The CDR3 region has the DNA TGTGCCAGCAGTTCCTGGAACCAAGAGACCCAGTACTTC. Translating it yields CASSSWNQETQYF.

In DNA form, the CDR3 reads TGTGCCAGCAGTACAGGGGGGGGCACAGATACGCAGTATTTT. Its translation is CASSTGGGTDTQYF. The chain is built from TRBV9 and TRBJ2-3, with a possible D match to TRBD1 (8 bases). CDR3 size: 14 residues. CDR1 is SGDLS and CDR2 is YYNGEE in the germline V gene. V gave up 5 bases and J gave up 1 base, with 11 bases separating them.

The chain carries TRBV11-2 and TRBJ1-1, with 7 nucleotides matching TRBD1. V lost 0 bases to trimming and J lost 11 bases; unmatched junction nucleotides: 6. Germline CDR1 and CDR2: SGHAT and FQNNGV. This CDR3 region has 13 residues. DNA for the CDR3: TGTGCCAGCAGCTTAGATTCAGGGGGGAGTGCTTTCTTT. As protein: CASSLDSGGSAFF.

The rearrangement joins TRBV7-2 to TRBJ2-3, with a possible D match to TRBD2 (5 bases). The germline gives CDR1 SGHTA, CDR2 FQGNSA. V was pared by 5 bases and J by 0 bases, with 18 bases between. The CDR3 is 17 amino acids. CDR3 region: CASSPRGWLPSTDTQYF. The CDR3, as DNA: TGTGCCAGCAGCCCCCGAGGGTGGCTACCTAGCACAGATACGCAGTATTTT.

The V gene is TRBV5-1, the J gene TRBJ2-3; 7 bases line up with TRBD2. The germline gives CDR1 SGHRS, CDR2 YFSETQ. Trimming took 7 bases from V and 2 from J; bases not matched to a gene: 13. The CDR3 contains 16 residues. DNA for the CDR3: TGCGCCAGCGAACGGGGGGAAGGACAAGTCACAGATACGCAGTATTTT. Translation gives CASERGEGQVTDTQYF. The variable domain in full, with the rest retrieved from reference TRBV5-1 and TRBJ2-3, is KAGVTQTPRYLIKTRGQQVTLSCSPISGHRSVSWYQQTPGQGLQFLFEYFSETQRNKGNFPGRFSGRQFSNSRSEMNVSTLELGDSALYLCASERGEGQVTDTQYFGPGTRLTVL.

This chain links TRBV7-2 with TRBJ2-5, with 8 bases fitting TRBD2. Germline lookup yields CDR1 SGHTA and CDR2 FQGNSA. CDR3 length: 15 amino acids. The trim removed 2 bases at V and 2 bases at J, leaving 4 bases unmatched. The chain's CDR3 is CASSLRGGRQETQYF. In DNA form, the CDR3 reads TGTGCCAGCAGCTTACGCGGGGGGAGGCAAGAGACCCAGTACTTC.

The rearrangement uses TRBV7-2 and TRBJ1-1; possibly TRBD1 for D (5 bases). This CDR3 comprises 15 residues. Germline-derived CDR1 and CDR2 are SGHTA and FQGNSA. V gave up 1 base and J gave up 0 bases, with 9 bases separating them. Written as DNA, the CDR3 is TGTGCCAGCAGCTTAGGGGGGGACTTGAACACTGAAGCTTTCTTT. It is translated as CASSLGGDLNTEAFF.

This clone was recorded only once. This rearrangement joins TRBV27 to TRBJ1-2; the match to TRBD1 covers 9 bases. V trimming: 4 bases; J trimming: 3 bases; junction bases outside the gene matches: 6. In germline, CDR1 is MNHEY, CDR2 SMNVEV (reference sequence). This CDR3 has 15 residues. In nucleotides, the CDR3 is TGTGCCAGCAGTTCGGGACAGGGCTCGTACTATGGCTACACCTTC. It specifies CASSSGQGSYYGYTF.

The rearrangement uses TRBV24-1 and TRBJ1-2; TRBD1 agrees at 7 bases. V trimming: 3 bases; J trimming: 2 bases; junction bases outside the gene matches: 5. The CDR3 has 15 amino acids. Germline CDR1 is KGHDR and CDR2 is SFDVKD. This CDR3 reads CATSDTTGENYGYTF. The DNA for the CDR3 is TGTGCCACCAGTGATACCACAGGGGAGAACTATGGCTACACCTTC.

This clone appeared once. CDR3 loop: CSVEPAGELYEQFF. CDR3 in DNA: TGCAGCGTTGAACCAGCGGGAGAACTTTATGAGCAGTTCTTC. The J gene is TRBJ2-1, the V gene TRBV29-1; TRBD2 aligns across 8 bases. CDR3 length: 14 residues. Germline values: CDR1 SQVTM, CDR2 ANQGSEA. Trimming took 2 bases from V and 8 from J; bases not matched to a gene: 8.

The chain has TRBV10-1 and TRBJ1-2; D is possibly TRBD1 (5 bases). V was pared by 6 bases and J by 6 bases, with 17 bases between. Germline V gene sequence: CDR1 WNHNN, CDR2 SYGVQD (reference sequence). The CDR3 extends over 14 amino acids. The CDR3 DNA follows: TGCGCCAGCAGACTGCGGGGCTTTAAGAATGGCTACACCTTC. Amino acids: CASRLRGFKNGYTF.

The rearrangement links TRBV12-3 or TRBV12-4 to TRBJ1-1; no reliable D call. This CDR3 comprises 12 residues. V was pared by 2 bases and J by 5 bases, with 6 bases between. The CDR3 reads CASSLWGTEAFF. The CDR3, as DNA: TGTGCCAGCAGTTTATGGGGTACTGAAGCTTTCTTT.

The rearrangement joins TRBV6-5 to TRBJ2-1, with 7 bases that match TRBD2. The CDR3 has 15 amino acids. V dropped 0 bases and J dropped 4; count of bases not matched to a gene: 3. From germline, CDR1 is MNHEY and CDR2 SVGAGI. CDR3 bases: TGTGCCAGCAGTTACTCGGCGGGGGAATACAATGAGCAGTTCTTC. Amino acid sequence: CASSYSAGEYNEQFF.

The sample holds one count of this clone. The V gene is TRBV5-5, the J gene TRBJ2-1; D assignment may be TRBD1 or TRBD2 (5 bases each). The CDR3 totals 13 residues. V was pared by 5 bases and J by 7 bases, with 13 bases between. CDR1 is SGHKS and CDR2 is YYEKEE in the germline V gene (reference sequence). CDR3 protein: CASSPGTENEQFF. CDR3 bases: TGTGCCAGCAGTCCCGGGACGGAGAATGAGCAGTTCTTC.

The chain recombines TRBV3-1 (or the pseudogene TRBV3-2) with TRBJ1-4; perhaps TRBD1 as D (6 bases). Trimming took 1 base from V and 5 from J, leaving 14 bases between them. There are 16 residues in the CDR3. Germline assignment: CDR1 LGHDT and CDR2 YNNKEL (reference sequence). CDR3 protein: CASSQVGQPLNEKLFF. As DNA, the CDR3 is TGTGCCAGCAGCCAAGTCGGACAGCCCCTGAATGAAAAACTGTTTTTT.

CDR3 sequence: CASSFGQGPYEQYF. For the CDR3, the DNA is TGTGCCAGCAGCTTTGGGCAGGGCCCCTACGAGCAGTACTTC. V gene TRBV7-3 combines with J gene TRBJ2-7, with a weak D call TRBD1 (5 bases). V was pared by 3 bases and J by 2 bases, with 11 bases between. In germline, CDR1 is SGHTA, CDR2 FQGTGA. The CDR3 contains 14 residues.

CDR3 DNA: TGTGCCAGCAGCTTACAGGCAGGGCAGGACGGGGGAAACACCATATATTTT. Protein sequence: CASSLQAGQDGGNTIYF. This sequence joins TRBV13 and TRBJ1-3, with D possibly TRBD1 on 5 matching bases. The ends were cut back, 2 bases at V and 4 bases at J, with 18 bases in the middle. The CDR3 has 17 amino acids. Germline CDR1 PRHDT, CDR2 FYEKMQ (reference sequence).

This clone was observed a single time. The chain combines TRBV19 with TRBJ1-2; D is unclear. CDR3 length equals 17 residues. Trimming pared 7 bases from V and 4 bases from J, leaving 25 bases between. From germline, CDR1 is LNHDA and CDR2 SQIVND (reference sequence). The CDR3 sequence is CASKGRAGDRASYGYTF. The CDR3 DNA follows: TGTGCCAGTAAAGGGCGGGCAGGCGATCGGGCTAGCTATGGCTACACCTTC.

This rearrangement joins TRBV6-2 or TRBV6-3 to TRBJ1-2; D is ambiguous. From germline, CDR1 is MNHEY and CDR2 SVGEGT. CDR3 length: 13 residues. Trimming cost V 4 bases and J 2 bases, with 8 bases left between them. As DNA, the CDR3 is TGTGCCAGCAGTTTCGGCAGGAACTATGGCTACACCTTC. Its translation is CASSFGRNYGYTF.

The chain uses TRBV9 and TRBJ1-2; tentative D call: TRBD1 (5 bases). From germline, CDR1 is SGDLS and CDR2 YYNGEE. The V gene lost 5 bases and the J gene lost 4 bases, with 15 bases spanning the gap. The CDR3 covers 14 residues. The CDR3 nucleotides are TGTGCCAGCAGTGCCAAGGGGAGCTCCTATGGCTACACCTTC. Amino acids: CASSAKGSSYGYTF.

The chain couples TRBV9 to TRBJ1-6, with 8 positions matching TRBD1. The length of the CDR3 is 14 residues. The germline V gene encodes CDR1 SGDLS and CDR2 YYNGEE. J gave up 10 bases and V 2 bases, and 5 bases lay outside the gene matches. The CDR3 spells CASSVQGAGSPLHF. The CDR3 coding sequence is TGTGCCAGCAGCGTGCAGGGGGCTGGATCACCCCTCCACTTT.

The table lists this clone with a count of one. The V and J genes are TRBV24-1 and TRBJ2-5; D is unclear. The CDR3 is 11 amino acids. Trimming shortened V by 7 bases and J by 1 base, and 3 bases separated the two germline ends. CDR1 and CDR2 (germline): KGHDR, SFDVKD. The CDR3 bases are TGTGCCACCAGCATCCAAGAGACCCAGTACTTC. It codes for CATSIQETQYF.

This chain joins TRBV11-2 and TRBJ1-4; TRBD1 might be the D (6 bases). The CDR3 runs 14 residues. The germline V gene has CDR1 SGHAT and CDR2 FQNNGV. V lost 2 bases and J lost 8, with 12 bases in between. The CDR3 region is CASSLWGAGEKLFF. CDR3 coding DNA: TGTGCCAGCAGCTTATGGGGGGCGGGAGAAAAACTGTTTTTT.

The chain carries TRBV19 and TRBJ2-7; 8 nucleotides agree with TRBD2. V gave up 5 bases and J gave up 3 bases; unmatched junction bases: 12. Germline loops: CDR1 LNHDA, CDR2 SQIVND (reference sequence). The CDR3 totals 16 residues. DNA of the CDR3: TGTGCCAGTAGTTATAGGGGCTATGCGGGAGGCTACGAGCAGTACTTC. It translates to CASSYRGYAGGYEQYF.